This record covers a single T cell receptor beta chain. Its antigen is as yet unknown. These data belong to a study of CD8+CD57+ T cells in acquired aplastic anemia. Study conclusions and caveats: Between patients and controls, CD8+ Simpson's diversity did not vary significantly. Overlapping CD8+ CDR3 repertoires of patients and controls contained under 30 shared sequences.

CDR3 and TCR beta VDJ profiling relied on genomic DNA as the template. TCRdb independently ran MiXCR on the reads; one entry per CDR3 protein. The data contain 150,000 to 180,000 distinct CDR3 sequences, about 48% of them singletons. It was patients with CD8+CD57+ cell expansion by flow cytometry who were chosen for sequencing. Diagnosis of severe acquired aplastic anemia applied to all patients. The V and J ends lost 4 bases and 6 bases respectively, with 11 bases between them. The CDR3 runs to 12 residues. The germline gives CDR1 SGHDT, CDR2 YYEEEE. This receptor was identified in a human donor with aplastic anemia. V gene TRBV5-6 combines with J gene TRBJ2-7; D is possibly TRBD1 or TRBD2 (5 bases each). Material: sorted CD4+, CD8+, or CD8+CD57+ T cells (not recorded which) from PBMCs. In nucleotides, the CDR3 is TGTGCCAGCAGCCCGGATGGGGGCGAGCAGTACTTC. Amino acid sequence: CASSPDGGEQYF. Complete variable domain (other parts from reference TRBV5-6 and TRBJ2-7): DAGVTQSPTHLIKTRGQQVTLRCSPKSGHDTVSWYQQALGQGPQFIFQYYEEEERQRGNFPDRFSGHQFPNYSSELNVNALLLGDSALYLCASSPDGGEQYFGPGTRLTVT.